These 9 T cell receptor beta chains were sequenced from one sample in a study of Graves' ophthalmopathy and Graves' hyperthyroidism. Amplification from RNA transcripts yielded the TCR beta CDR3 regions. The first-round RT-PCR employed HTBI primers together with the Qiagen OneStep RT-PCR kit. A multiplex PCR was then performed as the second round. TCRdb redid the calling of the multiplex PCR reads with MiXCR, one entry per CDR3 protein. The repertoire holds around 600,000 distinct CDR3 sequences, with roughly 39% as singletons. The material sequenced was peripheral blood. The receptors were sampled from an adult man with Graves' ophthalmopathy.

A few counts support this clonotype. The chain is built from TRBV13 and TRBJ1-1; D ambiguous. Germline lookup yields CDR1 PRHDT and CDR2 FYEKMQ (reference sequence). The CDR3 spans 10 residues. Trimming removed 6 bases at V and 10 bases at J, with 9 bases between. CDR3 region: CASSSRLAFF. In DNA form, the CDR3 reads TGTGCCAGCAGTTCCCGACTAGCTTTCTTT.

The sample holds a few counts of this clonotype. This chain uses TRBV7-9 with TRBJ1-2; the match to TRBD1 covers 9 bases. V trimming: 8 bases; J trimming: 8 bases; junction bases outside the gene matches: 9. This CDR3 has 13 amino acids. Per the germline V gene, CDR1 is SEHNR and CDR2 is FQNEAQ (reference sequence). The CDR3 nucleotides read TGTGCCAGCTCAGAACAGGGGGCGCGCGGCTACACCTTC. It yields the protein CASSEQGARGYTF.

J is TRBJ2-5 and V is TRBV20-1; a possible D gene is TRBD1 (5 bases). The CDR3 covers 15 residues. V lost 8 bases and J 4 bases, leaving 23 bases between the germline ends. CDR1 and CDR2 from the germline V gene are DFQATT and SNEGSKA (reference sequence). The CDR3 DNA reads TGCAGTCCCCAGGCCCCTAATTGGGGCCGAGAGACCCAGTACTTC. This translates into CSPQAPNWGRETQYF.

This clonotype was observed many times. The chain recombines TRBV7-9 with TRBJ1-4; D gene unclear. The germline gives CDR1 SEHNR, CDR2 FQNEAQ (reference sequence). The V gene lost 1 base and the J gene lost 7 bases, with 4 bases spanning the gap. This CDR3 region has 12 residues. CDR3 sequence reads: CASSLDGEKLFF. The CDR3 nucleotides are TGTGCCAGCAGCTTAGACGGTGAAAAACTGTTTTTT.

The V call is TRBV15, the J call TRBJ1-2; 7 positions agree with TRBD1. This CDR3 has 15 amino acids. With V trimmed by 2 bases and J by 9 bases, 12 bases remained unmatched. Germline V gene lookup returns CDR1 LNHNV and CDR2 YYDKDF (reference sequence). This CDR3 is CATSRHPGQLLRYTF. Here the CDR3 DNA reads TGTGCCACCAGCAGACACCCGGGACAGCTTCTCCGCTACACCTTC.

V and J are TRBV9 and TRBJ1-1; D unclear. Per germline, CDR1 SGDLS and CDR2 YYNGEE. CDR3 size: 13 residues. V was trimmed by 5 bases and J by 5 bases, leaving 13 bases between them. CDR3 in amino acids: CASSLTALTEAFF. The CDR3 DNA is TGTGCCAGCAGTTTAACTGCCCTTACTGAAGCTTTCTTT.

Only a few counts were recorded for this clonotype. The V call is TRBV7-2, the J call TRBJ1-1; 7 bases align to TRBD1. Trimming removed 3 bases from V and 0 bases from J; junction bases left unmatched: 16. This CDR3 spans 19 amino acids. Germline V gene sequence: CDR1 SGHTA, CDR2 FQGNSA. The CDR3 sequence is CASSLMTGWVHIMNTEAFF. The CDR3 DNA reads TGTGCCAGCAGCTTGATGACAGGGTGGGTTCATATAATGAACACTGAAGCTTTCTTT.

The CDR3 region has the DNA TGTGCCACCAGCAGGACCGGGACAGCTAGTAATTCACCCCTCCACTTT. This encodes CATSRTGTASNSPLHF. The J gene is TRBJ1-6, the V gene TRBV15, with 7 bases aligning to TRBD1. The germline gives CDR1 LNHNV, CDR2 YYDKDF (reference sequence). This CDR3 has 16 amino acids. Unmatched junction bases numbered 8, after V lost 3 bases and J lost 6 bases.

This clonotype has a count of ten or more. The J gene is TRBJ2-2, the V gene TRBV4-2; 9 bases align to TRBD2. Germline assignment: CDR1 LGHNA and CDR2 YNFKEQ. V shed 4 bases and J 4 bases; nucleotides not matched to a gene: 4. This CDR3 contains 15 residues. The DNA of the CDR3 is TGTGCCAGCAGCCGGGGCGGGGGGGTCACCGGGGAGCTGTTTTTT. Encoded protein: CASSRGGGVTGELFF.